Listed below are T cell receptor beta chains from one sample, sequenced in a study of blood T cell repertoires in COVID-19. The repertoire was sequenced with immunoSEQ multiplex PCR; TCRdb's copy has only in-frame clones and lacks some. The data hold some 380,000 clones, with roughly 87% observed a single time. Sequencing used PBMCs or T cells enriched from blood (not recorded which). These receptors were collected from a woman aged 35 to 49 with acute COVID-19. Both conserved end residues are part of each CDR3. Fields, in order: V gene, J gene, clone size, D gene, CDR3 protein, CDR3 DNA. The D gene is left open where the match is weak. Clone size appears in some rows only: once, few, many, or a class for an expanded clone.

v_gene: TRBV7-9; j_gene: TRBJ2-1; abundance: .; d_gene: TRBD1; CDR3aa: CASSLGQGGEQFF; CDR3nt: TGTGCCAGCAGCTTAGGACAGGGGGGAGAGCAGTTCTTC
v_gene: TRBV2; j_gene: TRBJ1-2; abundance: .; d_gene: TRBD1; CDR3aa: CASSYAQGAGYGYTF; CDR3nt: TGTGCCAGCAGTTACGCACAGGGGGCGGGCTATGGCTACACCTTC
v_gene: TRBV27; j_gene: TRBJ2-1; abundance: .; d_gene: TRBD1; CDR3aa: CASSLGQGRGEQFF; CDR3nt: TGTGCCAGCAGTTTGGGACAGGGGAGGGGTGAGCAGTTCTTC
v_gene: TRBV6-5; j_gene: TRBJ2-7; abundance: .; d_gene: .; CDR3aa: CASTPGLNYEQYF; CDR3nt: TGTGCCAGCACACCAGGGCTCAATTACGAGCAGTACTTC
v_gene: TRBV3-1/TRBV3-2; j_gene: TRBJ2-1; abundance: .; d_gene: .; CDR3aa: CASSPDRETNEQFF; CDR3nt: TGTGCCAGCAGCCCCGATCGGGAAACCAATGAGCAGTTCTTC
v_gene: TRBV7-2; j_gene: TRBJ1-1; abundance: .; d_gene: TRBD1; CDR3aa: CASSLGTGLNTEAFF; CDR3nt: TGTGCCAGCAGCTTAGGGACAGGCTTGAACACTGAAGCTTTCTTT
v_gene: TRBV19; j_gene: TRBJ1-5; abundance: .; d_gene: .; CDR3aa: CASSPGPQPQHF; CDR3nt: TGTGCCAGTAGCCCAGGTCCCCAGCCCCAGCATTTT
v_gene: TRBV29-1; j_gene: TRBJ1-1; abundance: .; d_gene: .; CDR3aa: CSAERAYTEAFF; CDR3nt: TGCAGCGCTGAGAGGGCATACACTGAAGCTTTCTTT
v_gene: TRBV3-1/TRBV3-2; j_gene: TRBJ1-1; abundance: .; d_gene: .; CDR3aa: CASSPKHANTEAFF; CDR3nt: TGTGCCAGCAGCCCCAAACACGCGAACACTGAAGCTTTCTTT
v_gene: TRBV3-1/TRBV3-2; j_gene: TRBJ1-2; abundance: .; d_gene: TRBD1; CDR3aa: CASSHPTTGGSGYTF; CDR3nt: TGTGCCAGCAGCCATCCCACAACAGGGGGCAGTGGCTACACCTTC
v_gene: TRBV6-5; j_gene: TRBJ1-2; abundance: .; d_gene: TRBD1; CDR3aa: CASRPNRGSPYGYTF; CDR3nt: TGTGCCAGCAGGCCTAACAGGGGATCACCTTATGGCTACACCTTC
v_gene: TRBV19; j_gene: TRBJ2-7; abundance: .; d_gene: .; CDR3aa: CASSIYRGYEQYF; CDR3nt: TGTGCCAGTAGTATATATAGGGGATACGAGCAGTACTTC
v_gene: TRBV30; j_gene: TRBJ1-2; abundance: .; d_gene: TRBD1; CDR3aa: CAWSVRLDRADGYTF; CDR3nt: TGTGCCTGGAGTGTCCGCCTGGACAGGGCGGATGGCTACACCTTC
v_gene: TRBV19; j_gene: TRBJ2-7; abundance: few; d_gene: .; CDR3aa: CASSSQASYEQYF; CDR3nt: TGTGCCAGTAGTAGCCAGGCCTCCTACGAGCAGTACTTC
v_gene: TRBV11-2; j_gene: TRBJ1-5; abundance: few; d_gene: TRBD1; CDR3aa: CASSLGGTGRNQPQHF; CDR3nt: TGTGCCAGCAGCTTAGGAGGGACAGGGCGCAATCAGCCCCAGCATTTT
v_gene: TRBV3-1/TRBV3-2; j_gene: TRBJ1-4; abundance: .; d_gene: .; CDR3aa: CASSQGPGLNEKLFF; CDR3nt: TGTGCCAGCAGCCAAGGCCCGGGGTTAAATGAAAAACTGTTTTTT
v_gene: TRBV30; j_gene: TRBJ2-1; abundance: .; d_gene: TRBD1; CDR3aa: CAWSVGQGAWDEQFF; CDR3nt: TGTGCCTGGAGTGTAGGACAGGGGGCTTGGGATGAGCAGTTCTTC
v_gene: TRBV6-5; j_gene: TRBJ2-1; abundance: .; d_gene: .; CDR3aa: CASSNRDINTNEQFF; CDR3nt: TGTGCCAGCAGCAACCGGGACATAAATACCAATGAGCAGTTCTTC
v_gene: TRBV5-1; j_gene: TRBJ2-3; abundance: .; d_gene: TRBD1; CDR3aa: CASSLALGTGNTDTQYF; CDR3nt: TGCGCCAGCAGCTTGGCCTTAGGGACAGGGAACACAGATACGCAGTATTTT
v_gene: TRBV2; j_gene: TRBJ1-2; abundance: .; d_gene: .; CDR3aa: CASSDRGSDYGYTF; CDR3nt: TGTGCCAGCAGTGATAGGGGGAGCGACTATGGCTACACCTTC
v_gene: TRBV5-1; j_gene: TRBJ2-7; abundance: once; d_gene: .; CDR3aa: CASSSTAPTYEQYF; CDR3nt: TGCGCCAGCAGCTCTACCGCACCAACCTACGAGCAGTACTTC
v_gene: TRBV29-1; j_gene: TRBJ1-5; abundance: .; d_gene: .; CDR3aa: CSVFCGGNGSNQPQHF; CDR3nt: TGCAGCGTTTTTTGCGGAGGGAATGGGAGCAATCAGCCCCAGCATTTT
v_gene: TRBV7-9; j_gene: TRBJ2-2; abundance: .; d_gene: .; CDR3aa: CASSLGSTNTGELFF; CDR3nt: TGTGCCAGCAGCTTAGGGTCTACGAACACCGGGGAGCTGTTTTTT
v_gene: TRBV6-2/TRBV6-3; j_gene: TRBJ2-7; abundance: .; d_gene: .; CDR3aa: CASSSGIRISSYEQYF; CDR3nt: TGTGCCAGCAGTTCGGGTATTCGGATTAGCTCCTACGAGCAGTACTTC
v_gene: TRBV6-5; j_gene: TRBJ2-7; abundance: .; d_gene: .; CDR3aa: CASSYLAGFFEQYF; CDR3nt: TGTGCCAGCAGTTACCTTGCGGGGTTTTTCGAGCAGTACTTC
v_gene: TRBV5-4; j_gene: TRBJ1-6; abundance: .; d_gene: TRBD1; CDR3aa: CASSLAGTGTSPLHF; CDR3nt: TGTGCCAGCAGCTTGGCCGGGACAGGGACTTCACCCCTCCACTTT